The sample holds a few counts of the clone carrying this T cell receptor beta chain. These data come from a study of blood T cells in healthy people across ages. CDR1 and CDR2 (germline): DFQATT, SNEGSKA (reference sequence). Trimming shortened V by 4 bases and J by 1 base, and 12 bases separated the two germline ends. This CDR3 has 14 residues. The second PCR ran about 6 to 12 cycles with a sample-barcoded 5' primer and J-beta primers. TCRdb passed the 5' RACE reads through MiXCR, listing each CDR3 protein once. Of hundreds of thousands of distinct CDR3 sequences in the sample, over 25% are singletons; the top ten hold approximately 3.5%. The sample also formed part of further work on T cells of mothers and their children. Turning to that study: With unrelated pairs as the comparison, related mother-child pairs had a slightly higher overlap that was not significant.

The TCR sequence derives from a boy aged 2 to 9 in good health. Sequenced sample: blood. This sequence joins TRBV20-1 and TRBJ2-3, with TRBD2 as a possible D gene (6 bases). The CDR3 region has the DNA TGCAGTGCTAAATATCCTAGCGGCACAGATACGCAGTATTTT. This translates into CSAKYPSGTDTQYF.